Below are 27 T cell receptor beta chains sequenced from a single sample in a study of Graves' ophthalmopathy and Graves' hyperthyroidism. Amplification from RNA transcripts yielded the TCR beta CDR3 regions. Second-round multiplex PCR came after a first-round RT-PCR that employed HTBI primers. From the multiplex PCR reads, TCRdb called clonotypes with MiXCR, one entry per CDR3 protein. The repertoire consists of over a million distinct CDR3 sequences, with about 40% occurring once and the leading ten covering approximately 12%. Material: peripheral blood or thyroid tissue (not recorded which). The receptor set was obtained from an adult man with Graves' hyperthyroidism.

The chain recombines TRBV7-2 with TRBJ2-7; 7 bases are a match to TRBD1. This CDR3 is built from 15 residues. The germline CDR1 and CDR2 sequences are SGHTA and FQGNSA. The trim removed 1 base at V and 2 bases at J, leaving 5 bases unmatched. The CDR3 is CASSLGGGEPYEQYF. CDR3 DNA: TGTGCCAGCAGCTTAGGAGGGGGCGAACCCTACGAGCAGTACTTC.

The CDR3, as DNA: TGTGCCAGCAGCCCGGGGGATGGGGGATACGAGCAGTACTTC. It encodes CASSPGDGGYEQYF. The V gene is TRBV7-9, the J gene TRBJ2-7, with a possible D match to TRBD2 (6 bases). Germline-derived CDR1 and CDR2 are SEHNR and FQNEAQ (reference sequence). Between the trimmed V and J ends, which lost 5 bases and 4 bases, there was a span of 15 bases. The CDR3 runs to 14 residues.

This clonotype was seen ten or more times. CDR3 bases: TGTGCCAGCAGCTCCACGGGGGGCGGAACTAATTCACCCCTCCACTTT. It is translated as CASSSTGGGTNSPLHF. V and J are TRBV14 and TRBJ1-6, with D tentatively TRBD1 (6 bases). V lost 5 bases, J lost 6 bases, and 17 bases lay in between. Germline loops: CDR1 SGHDN, CDR2 FVKESK. CDR3 length equals 16 residues.

This clonotype was picked up a small number of times. The chain recombines TRBV29-1 with TRBJ2-2; 9 nucleotides align to TRBD1. Germline assignment: CDR1 SQVTM and CDR2 ANQGSEA. V gave up 5 bases and J gave up 4 bases; unmatched junction bases: 32. This CDR3 region has 23 residues. The CDR3 DNA reads as TGCAGCGTTTTGAAAGCCTTTTACAGGGGGCTGGGACGAAAAAGAATAATCACCGGGGAGCTGTTTTTT. Protein sequence: CSVLKAFYRGLGRKRIITGELFF.

Only a few counts were recorded for this clonotype. V gene TRBV9 combines with J gene TRBJ1-1; no definite D call. Germline V gene sequence: CDR1 SGDLS, CDR2 YYNGEE. This CDR3 region has 12 residues. V lost 3 bases and J lost 1, with 4 bases in between. The CDR3 spells CASSAANTEAFF. CDR3 sequence (DNA): TGTGCCAGCAGCGCGGCGAACACTGAAGCTTTCTTT. The full variable domain, with the rest looked up from reference TRBV9 and TRBJ1-1, is DSGVTQTPKHLITATGQRVTLRCSPRSGDLSVYWYQQSLDQGLQFLIQYYNGEERAKGNILERFSAQQFPDLHSELNLSSLELGDSALYFCASSAANTEAFFGQGTRLTVV.

This clonotype was seen just once. The chain couples TRBV5-1 to TRBJ2-7; tentative D call: TRBD1 (6 bases). Trimming left V 3 bases short and J 6 bases short, with 13 bases between. Germline assignment: CDR1 SGHRS and CDR2 YFSETQ. This CDR3 comprises 13 residues. The chain's CDR3 is CASSCRQAGEQYF. CDR3 nucleotides: TGCGCCAGCAGCTGTCGACAGGCGGGCGAGCAGTACTTC.

The V and J genes are TRBV10-2 and TRBJ1-2; D remains unclear. CDR1 is WSHSY and CDR2 is SAAADI in the germline V gene. V shed 5 bases and J shed 12 bases, with 19 bases lying between them. The CDR3 contains 13 residues. CDR3 loop: CASSYIGYRGHTF. The CDR3 nucleotides read TGCGCCAGCAGTTACATCGGGTATCGCGGCCACACCTTC.

This clonotype was recorded a few times. The gene calls are TRBV6-5 and TRBJ1-1; maybe TRBD1 (5 bases). The CDR3 contains 15 residues. V lost 3 bases and J lost 1, with 12 bases in between. Germline lookup yields CDR1 MNHEY and CDR2 SVGAGI. This CDR3 reads CASSYQGRSNTEAFF. The CDR3 bases are TGTGCCAGCAGTTATCAGGGACGGTCGAACACTGAAGCTTTCTTT.

With respect to this clonotype: The CDR3 does not end in the conserved phenylalanine or tryptophan, so this is likely a read error. V and J are TRBV7-9 and TRBJ1-1, with TRBD1 as a possible D gene (5 bases). The germline V gene has CDR1 SEHNR and CDR2 FQNEAQ (reference sequence). This CDR3 has 15 amino acids. Deletions cut 6 bases from V and 5 bases from J, with 19 bases between. The CDR3, as DNA: TGTGCCAGCAGTTTACTGGTTCAGGGTGGGACTGAAGCTTTCTCT. Translation: CASSLLVQGGTEAFS.

This clonotype came up many times. The chain is built from TRBV7-7 and TRBJ1-3, with 7 positions matching TRBD1. Trimming removed 6 bases from V and 7 bases from J; junction bases left unmatched: 15. The CDR3 is 16 amino acids. Germline V CDR1 and CDR2: SSHAT, FNYEAQ (reference sequence). The CDR3 protein is CASRLKGQEPSNTIYF. For the CDR3, the DNA is TGTGCCAGCAGATTAAAAGGACAGGAACCCAGCAACACCATATATTTT.

J is TRBJ2-2 and V is TRBV6-6; 7 bases agree with TRBD2. This CDR3 has 15 residues. Per germline, CDR1 MNHNY and CDR2 SVGAGI (reference sequence). With V trimmed by 1 base and J by 2 bases, 1 base remained unmatched. CDR3 protein: CASSYWGGNTGELFF. CDR3 sequence (DNA): TGTGCCAGCAGTTACTGGGGGGGTAACACCGGGGAGCTGTTTTTT.

This rearrangement joins TRBV30 to TRBJ1-4, with TRBD1 identical over 9 bases. With 5 bases clipped from V and 7 bases from J, the junction kept 5 bases outside the gene matches. Per the germline V gene, CDR1 is GTSNPN and CDR2 is SVGIG (reference sequence). This CDR3 comprises 13 residues. CDR3 DNA sequence: TGTGCCTGGGGGACAGGGAGGAGTGAAAAACTGTTTTTT. Protein product: CAWGTGRSEKLFF.

This clonotype was counted ten times or more. The chain has TRBV11-2 and TRBJ2-5; D unresolved. The CDR3 is 16 residues long. V gave up 2 bases and J gave up 0 bases, with 13 bases separating them. Germline CDR1 SGHAT, CDR2 FQNNGV. The CDR3 sequence: CASSLKPDLYQETQYF. CDR3 DNA: TGTGCCAGCAGCTTAAAACCGGACCTGTACCAAGAGACCCAGTACTTC. The complete variable domain, with remaining parts taken from reference TRBV11-2 and TRBJ2-5, reads EAGVAQSPRYKIIEKRQSVAFWCNPISGHATLYWYQQILGQGPKLLIQFQNNGVVDDSQLPKDRFSAERLKGVDSTLKIQPAKLEDSAVYLCASSLKPDLYQETQYFGPGTRLLVL.

This clonotype was observed many times. The chain carries TRBV7-8 and TRBJ1-1, with D possibly matching TRBD1 (5 bases). Germline loops: CDR1 SGHVS, CDR2 FQNEAQ. The CDR3 sequence is 16 residues long. V dropped 5 bases and J dropped 1 base, with 17 bases sitting between them. CDR3 sequence: CASSRLRARENTEAFF. CDR3 sequence (DNA): TGTGCCAGCAGCCGCCTCCGGGCCAGGGAGAACACTGAAGCTTTCTTT.

This chain joins TRBV6-2 or TRBV6-3 and TRBJ2-7; perhaps TRBD1 as D (6 bases). V lost 5 bases and J 1 base, leaving 21 bases between the germline ends. Germline CDR1 reads MNHEY; CDR2 reads SVGEGT. This CDR3 is 17 amino acids long. CDR3 region: CASSTLRPGTRSYEQYF. CDR3 nucleotide sequence: TGTGCCAGCAGTACACTCCGTCCCGGGACAAGGTCCTACGAGCAGTACTTC.

This clonotype came up many times. The chain combines TRBV9 with TRBJ1-1, with D unresolved. V dropped 0 bases and J dropped 1 base, with 4 bases sitting between them. The CDR3 extends over 13 amino acids. Germline V lookup: CDR1 SGDLS, CDR2 YYNGEE. Here the CDR3 reads CASSVGWNTEAFF. For the CDR3, the DNA is TGTGCCAGCAGCGTAGGGTGGAACACTGAAGCTTTCTTT.

The rearrangement uses TRBV3-1 and TRBJ1-6; D might be TRBD1 (6 bases). This CDR3 is built from 17 residues. The V gene's germline CDR1 is LGHDT and CDR2 YNNKEL (reference sequence). V lost 0 bases, J lost 2 bases, and 11 bases lay in between. The CDR3 coding sequence is TGTGCCAGCAGCCAAGATCTAACAGGGACCTATAATTCACCCCTCCACTTT. Translation: CASSQDLTGTYNSPLHF.

The chain carries TRBV29-1 and TRBJ2-7, with a tentative D call TRBD1 (5 bases). CDR1 and CDR2 (germline): SQVTM, ANQGSEA. The CDR3 has 11 amino acids. Between the trimmed V and J ends, which lost 6 bases and 4 bases, there was a span of 10 bases. CDR3 in amino acids: CSVNAGYEQYF. CDR3 nucleotides: TGCAGCGTAAACGCAGGGTACGAGCAGTACTTC.

This clonotype showed up many times. V and J are TRBV7-2 and TRBJ1-4; D perhaps matches TRBD1 (5 bases). In germline, CDR1 is SGHTA, CDR2 FQGNSA. The CDR3 runs 15 residues. The germline V and J ends were trimmed by 5 bases and 2 bases, with 12 bases remaining between them. The CDR3 nucleotides read TGTGCCAGCAGCCCTAGGGGACTGACTAATGAAAAACTGTTTTTT. It yields the protein CASSPRGLTNEKLFF.

This clonotype came up many times. V and J are TRBV10-3 and TRBJ2-5; 8 positions match TRBD1. With 4 bases clipped from V and 5 bases from J, the junction kept 6 bases outside the gene matches. This CDR3 contains 14 residues. Germline-derived CDR1 and CDR2 are ENHRY and SYGVKD. The CDR3: CAISGAGGLETQYF. CDR3 DNA: TGTGCCATCAGTGGGGCAGGGGGCTTGGAGACCCAGTACTTC.

This chain uses TRBV29-1 with TRBJ1-2, with D possibly being TRBD1 (5 bases). The V gene lost 7 bases and the J gene lost 3 bases, with 21 bases spanning the gap. Germline V gives CDR1 SQVTM, CDR2 ANQGSEA. This CDR3 comprises 15 residues. CDR3 DNA sequence: TGCAGCGGGGGTGAGGGACTGGGGACCTACTATGGCTACACCTTC. Translated, it gives CSGGEGLGTYYGYTF.

In its sample, this clonotype was seen many times. V usage is TRBV11-2 and J usage is TRBJ2-7; D may be TRBD2 (5 bases). Trimming left V 1 base short and J 5 bases short, with 12 bases between. The CDR3 loop spans 14 amino acids. Germline CDR1 is SGHAT and CDR2 is FQNNGV. The CDR3 sequence: CASSLVGEVDEQYF. The CDR3 DNA is TGTGCCAGCAGCTTAGTCGGGGAAGTGGACGAGCAGTACTTC.

Of note for this clonotype: Just one base apart from a much larger clone, this may be a read error. V gene TRBV2 combines with J gene TRBJ1-1; 7 bases agree with TRBD1. The CDR3 is 13 residues long. V trimming: 5 bases; J trimming: 3 bases; junction bases outside the gene matches: 3. Germline V gene data show CDR1 as SNHLY and CDR2 as FYNNEI. Here the CDR3 reads CASSYQGDTEAFF. The CDR3 DNA follows: TGTGCCAGCAGTTACCAGGGGGACACTGAAGCTTTCTTT.

In this sample, this clonotype turned up many times. The CDR3 DNA sequence: TGTGCCAGCAGCTCTGGACTAGCGATGGAGACCCAGTACTTC. Residues: CASSSGLAMETQYF. The genes are TRBV5-4 and TRBJ2-5, with 9 bases that match TRBD2. Germline CDR1 is SGHNT and CDR2 is YYREEE (reference sequence). The CDR3 is made up of 14 amino acids. V trimming: 3 bases; J trimming: 5 bases; junction bases outside the gene matches: 5.

This clonotype was observed a few times. The chain is built from TRBV6-1 and TRBJ1-6; 8 nucleotides match TRBD1. V shed 8 bases, J shed 10 bases, and the junction held 13 bases outside the gene matches. The CDR3 is made up of 15 amino acids. From germline, CDR1 is MNHNS and CDR2 SASEGT. The CDR3 nucleotides read TGTGCCAGCTCACCACCGGGACAGGTTCGATCACCCCTCCACTTT. Translated, it gives CASSPPGQVRSPLHF.

This clonotype appeared many times. V and J are TRBV29-1 and TRBJ1-2; D is uncertain. The CDR3 covers 11 residues. Germline CDR1 is SQVTM and CDR2 is ANQGSEA. V lost 7 bases and J 2 bases, leaving 8 bases between the germline ends. In DNA form, the CDR3 reads TGCAGCGAACTGGACAACTATGGCTACACCTTC. Its translation: CSELDNYGYTF. Full variable domain (remainder filled in from reference TRBV29-1 and TRBJ1-2): SAVISQKPSRDICQRGTSLTIQCQVDSQVTMMFWYRQQPGQSLTLIATANQGSEATYESGFVIDKFPISRPNLTFSTLTVSNMSPEDSSIYLCSELDNYGYTFGSGTRLTVV.

The chain combines TRBV20-1 with TRBJ2-7; 7 bases align to TRBD2. CDR3 length: 16 residues. Germline V lookup: CDR1 DFQATT, CDR2 SNEGSKA (reference sequence). J lost 8 bases, V lost 1 base, and 17 bases had no gene match. CDR3 nucleotide sequence: TGCAGTGCTAGAGGGGGTTGGGGGGGGGTCTTGTGGCAGCAGTACTTC. Translated: CSARGGWGGVLWQQYF.